The clone carrying this TCR beta chain turned up a few times. The data derive from a study of blood T cell repertoires in COVID-19. Study context: PBMCs, B-cell-depleted T cells, or T cells were the source of the cDNA or gDNA that made up the material.

Clones were sequenced by immunoSEQ multiplex PCR, and TCRdb holds only the in-frame ones, with some missing. The sample carries 190,000 or so clones, around 88% recorded once. Participants were aged 18 to 89 years, lived in roughly 23 US areas, and enrolled virtually. Participants' reported clinical history set cohort assignment. Donors of Cohort 3 who recovered were those that had two negative PCRs, clearance, or symptom resolution. The sample was PBMCs or T cells enriched from blood (not recorded which). The clonotype comes from a woman in her 30s who had recovered from COVID-19.

The CDR3 loop is CASSLRTANTEAFF. The CDR3 DNA sequence: TGTGCCAGCAGTCTCCGGACAGCGAACACTGAAGCTTTCTTT. The chain carries TRBV28 and TRBJ1-1, with D possibly matching TRBD1 (6 bases). CDR3 size: 14 residues. Germline loops: CDR1 MDHEN, CDR2 SYDVKM. Deletions cut 5 bases from V and 1 base from J, with 11 bases between.